This T cell receptor beta chain comes out of a study of shared clonotypes between healthy human individuals. As concerns this clone: The sample carries other DNA sequences with the same CDR3.

The protocol was immunoSEQ multiplex PCR, while the TCRdb copy is restricted to in-frame clones and leaves out a portion. The sample holds some 1 million clones, approximately 68% seen once. The sequencing sample was made of memory CD4+ T cells sorted from blood. Subset meaning: CD45RA-negative fraction. The sequence came from a man younger than 35 in good health.

The CDR3 spells CASSYEGGQPQHF. DNA for the CDR3: TGTGCCAGCAGTTACGAGGGTGGACAGCCCCAGCATTTT. The V gene is TRBV6-5, the J gene TRBJ1-5; D is unresolved. The V end was cut by 2 bases, the J end by 7 bases, with 9 bases between. The CDR3 length is 13 residues. Germline-derived CDR1 and CDR2 are MNHEY and SVGAGI.